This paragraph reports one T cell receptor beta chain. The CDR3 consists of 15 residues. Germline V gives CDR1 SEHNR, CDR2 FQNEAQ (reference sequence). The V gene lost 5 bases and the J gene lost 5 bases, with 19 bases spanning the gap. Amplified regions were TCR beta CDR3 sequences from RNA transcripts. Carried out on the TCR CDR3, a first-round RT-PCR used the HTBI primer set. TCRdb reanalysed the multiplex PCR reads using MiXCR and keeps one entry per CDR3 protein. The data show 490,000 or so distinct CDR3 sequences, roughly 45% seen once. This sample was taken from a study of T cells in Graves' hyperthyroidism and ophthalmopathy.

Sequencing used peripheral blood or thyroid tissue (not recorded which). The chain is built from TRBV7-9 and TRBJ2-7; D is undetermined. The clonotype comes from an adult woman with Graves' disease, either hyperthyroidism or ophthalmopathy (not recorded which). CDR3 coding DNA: TGTGCCAGCAGCACCCGGACGGAGCCTGGGGACGAGCAGTACTTC. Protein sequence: CASSTRTEPGDEQYF.